This T cell receptor beta chain is from a study of blood T cell repertoires in COVID-19. Study background: PBMCs, B-cell-depleted T cells, or T cells were the source of the cDNA or gDNA that made up the material.

Clones were read by immunoSEQ multiplex PCR, and TCRdb kept only the in-frame ones, dropping some. The sample holds about 240,000 clones, 83% seen once. With 6 bases clipped from V and 3 bases from J, the junction kept 9 bases outside the gene matches. The CDR3 sequence is 15 residues long. Germline V gene lookup returns CDR1 KGHSH and CDR2 LQKENI. Cohort assignment relied on participant-reported clinical history. The sequenced sample consisted of PBMCs or T cells enriched from blood (not recorded which). The gene calls are TRBV18 and TRBJ2-3, with TRBD1 identical over 7 bases. This receptor was identified in a woman between 35 and 50 years old who had been exposed to COVID-19. The CDR3 bases are TGTGCCAGCTCCCTGCAGGGACAGATGACAGATACGCAGTATTTT. Its translation: CASSLQGQMTDTQYF.